A single T cell receptor beta chain is shown here with its context. Its specific antigen is unknown. Base qualities are not provided; no much larger clone lies one nucleotide away. TCRbeta CDR3 regions were amplified from genomic DNA by means of the immunoSEQ Assay, a bias-controlled multiplex PCR. From the authors' description of their analysis: Nucleated cell counts per sample were estimated from amplification of reference gene primers within the assay. To quantify the absolute abundance of each unique TCRbeta CDR3 rearrangement, sequence reads were collapsed and filtered. For each sample, productive Simpson clonality was calculated as the square root of Simpson's diversity index over productive rearrangements. The source is immuneACCESS, and TCRdb retained only in-frame sequences with V and J called. Part of the clones is not carried over; for the studies checked, unresolved V genes explain less than half of this, and the remainder is unexplained. V and J calls and clone size come straight from that table; D and trimming were deduced from the DNA. The sample contains approximately 230,000 clones, approximately 90% of them found a single time. The ten largest account for approximately 2.2% of the sample.

Another Seattle source contributed samples from volunteer blood donors who had recovered from COVID-19. The collaborating institutions used their own protocols to collect whole blood in K2EDTA tubes. For TCRbeta analysis, collaborators shipped samples as frozen whole blood, isolated PBMCs, or DNA extracted from either of those sample types. The source of the sample is a study of blood T cell repertoires in COVID-19 (dated by TCRdb to between 2020 and 2021). Regarding the research as a whole: The collaborator samples originated in the United States, Italy and Spain and spanned the acute and convalescent phases of COVID-19. The prospective study material was composed of cDNA or gDNA derived from T cells, B-cell-depleted T cells, or PBMCs. The dataset comprised deeply sampled blood TCRbeta repertoires from subjects exposed to, actively infected with, or recovered from COVID-19. The repertoires were released in a freely available public database intended as a resource for research on the immune response to SARS-CoV-2. Samples were obtained from the ongoing ImmuneRACE study (first 160 participants) and from roughly 1,300 subjects provided by 6 global collaborators. A de-identified subject ID, COVID-19 status, age in years and sex were almost always included in the sample metadata. Where available, HLA class I and class II types were taken from metadata supplied by the sample provider and were not determined by assay-based typing. Study-wide findings and limitations: How much clinical and demographic metadata was included differed by source and by participant, and the metadata was provided uncurated.

The CDR3 runs 16 amino acids, cysteine and phenylalanine included. Here the CDR3 DNA is all that survives: 48 bases in frame from base 1. V and J are trimmed by 3 bases and 1 base, and the gene matches miss 4 bases of the junction. CDR1 and CDR2, looked up from the germline V gene, are SGHDN and FVKESK. The rearranged segments are TRBV14 and TRBJ2-1; a stretch of 9 junction bases matches TRBD1. The sequence was obtained from a woman in her thirties or forties who had recovered from COVID-19. The specimen was peripheral blood. The CDR3 protein: CASSQGQGASYNEQFF. The nucleotides are TGTGCCAGCAGCCAGGGACAGGGAGCTTCCTACAATGAGCAGTTCTTC. The CDR3 plus the reference TRBV14 and TRBJ2-1 genes for the other parts give the full variable domain: EAGVTQFPSHSVIEKGQTVTLRCDPISGHDNLYWYRRVMGKEIKFLLHFVKESKQDESGMPNNRFLAERTGGTYSTLKVQPAELEDSGVYFCASSQGQGASYNEQFFGPGTRLTVL.